A single sample gave rise to the 20 T cell receptor beta chains below, sequenced in a study of blood T cell repertoires in COVID-19. Some clones are missing from TCRdb's copy, which holds only in-frame ones; the method was immunoSEQ multiplex PCR. In the table there are approximately 300,000 clones, approximately 85% of which are singletons. Sequenced input: peripheral blood. Source of these receptors: a human donor with COVID-19, enrolled during active disease. The donor label of this sample is uncertain.

This clone was recorded a few times. This sequence joins TRBV6-1 and TRBJ2-5, with 11 bases matching TRBD2. Germline trimming cut 3 bases from V and 5 bases from J; bases unmatched to any gene: 8. This CDR3 comprises 16 residues. The germline gives CDR1 MNHNS, CDR2 SASEGT. The CDR3 nucleotides read TGTGCCAGCAGTGAGTCGAGACTAGCGGGAACCGAGACCCAGTACTTC. As protein: CASSESRLAGTETQYF.

With regard to this clone: This specimen includes other DNA sequences encoding the same CDR3. J is TRBJ2-7 and V is TRBV28; D might be TRBD2 (6 bases). V was clipped by 6 bases and J by 4 bases, with 10 bases between them. This CDR3 region has 12 residues. Germline V gene lookup returns CDR1 MDHEN and CDR2 SYDVKM. The CDR3 sequence: CASRPGGYEQYF. Here the CDR3 DNA reads TGTGCCAGCAGGCCCGGAGGGTACGAGCAGTACTTC.

V gene TRBV6-5 combines with J gene TRBJ1-1; 7 nucleotides match TRBD1. The J segment lost 0 bases and the V segment lost 6 bases, leaving 4 bases of the junction unmatched. The CDR3 extends over 14 amino acids. Germline-derived CDR1 and CDR2 are MNHEY and SVGAGI. CDR3 region: CASRGGQLNTEAFF. For the CDR3, the DNA is TGTGCCAGCAGGGGGGGACAGCTGAACACTGAAGCTTTCTTT.

The J gene is TRBJ1-6, the V gene TRBV11-2, with D possibly matching TRBD1 (6 bases). CDR1 is SGHAT, CDR2 FQNNGV, per germline. Trimming stripped 4 bases from V and 8 bases from J, with 15 bases between. The CDR3 consists of 15 residues. The CDR3 sequence: CASSSTGGADSPLHF. CDR3 sequence (DNA): TGTGCCAGCAGCTCCACTGGGGGGGCCGATTCACCCCTCCACTTT.

The V call is TRBV5-1, the J call TRBJ1-1; D gene unclear. The CDR3 sequence is 15 residues long. The germline CDR1 and CDR2 sequences are SGHRS and YFSETQ. With 0 bases removed from V and 1 base from J, the gap between germline ends came to 10 bases. The CDR3 reads CASSLEVGGNTEAFF. The CDR3, as DNA: TGCGCCAGCAGCTTGGAGGTAGGAGGGAACACTGAAGCTTTCTTT.

The gene calls are TRBV18 and TRBJ1-2, with TRBD1 as a possible D gene (5 bases). Germline loops: CDR1 KGHSH, CDR2 LQKENI. Deletions cut 3 bases from V and 2 bases from J, with 10 bases between. The CDR3 runs 14 residues. The DNA of the CDR3 is TGTGCCAGCTCACCGACAGAACCCAACTATGGCTACACCTTC. This translates into CASSPTEPNYGYTF.

The chain joins TRBV11-2 to TRBJ1-5; the D is unclear. V lost 0 bases and J 3 bases, leaving 3 bases between the germline ends. This CDR3 spans 13 amino acids. Looked up from germline, CDR1 is SGHAT and CDR2 is FQNNGV. CDR3 residues: CASSLDLNQPQHF. The CDR3 nucleotides read TGTGCCAGCAGCTTAGACCTCAATCAGCCCCAGCATTTT.

The chain combines TRBV6-6 with TRBJ2-7, with 8 bases lining up with TRBD2. Germline V gene data show CDR1 as MNHNY and CDR2 as SVGAGI (reference sequence). Unmatched junction bases numbered 9, after V lost 0 bases and J lost 5 bases. This CDR3 is built from 16 residues. The CDR3 DNA is TGTGCCAGCAGTTACTCTCTTCGGACTAGCCGGAACGAGCAGTACTTC. Translated: CASSYSLRTSRNEQYF.

The rearrangement links TRBV6-5 to TRBJ1-3; 7 bases fit TRBD1. Germline V gene lookup returns CDR1 MNHEY and CDR2 SVGAGI. After removal of 7 bases from V and 2 bases from J, the junction contained 8 bases not matched to a gene. The CDR3 consists of 15 residues. Here the CDR3 reads CASNAGTEPGNTIYF. The CDR3 DNA reads TGTGCCAGCAACGCTGGGACAGAGCCTGGAAACACCATATATTTT.

This chain uses TRBV18 with TRBJ1-1; D is perhaps TRBD1 (6 bases). V gave up 4 bases and J gave up 1 base, with 13 bases separating them. The CDR3 runs to 15 residues. Per the germline V gene, CDR1 is KGHSH and CDR2 is LQKENI. Here the CDR3 reads CASSLNRAQNTEAFF. The CDR3 coding sequence is TGTGCCAGCTCACTTAACAGGGCTCAGAACACTGAAGCTTTCTTT.

V is TRBV27 and J is TRBJ1-1, with no clear D. Germline-derived CDR1 and CDR2 are MNHEY and SMNVEV (reference sequence). The CDR3 is 13 residues long. V was trimmed by 5 bases and J by 8 bases, leaving 15 bases between them. CDR3 region: CASSPNLAVEAFF. CDR3 sequence (DNA): TGTGCCAGCAGTCCCAACCTAGCGGTCGAAGCTTTCTTT.

This sequence joins TRBV29-1 and TRBJ1-2, with D uncertain. V shed 0 bases and J shed 4 bases, with 15 bases lying between them. The CDR3 is 15 residues long. Germline V gene lookup returns CDR1 SQVTM and CDR2 ANQGSEA. The CDR3 sequence is CSVEDLARRSYGYTF. The CDR3 coding sequence is TGCAGCGTTGAAGATCTCGCGCGGAGATCCTATGGCTACACCTTC.

On this clone itself: The junction and the germline gene differ at one end; a read error may be behind it. The rearrangement uses TRBV13 and TRBJ2-7; perhaps TRBD2 as D (5 bases). The CDR3 extends over 15 amino acids. Per the germline V gene, CDR1 is PRHDT and CDR2 is FYEKMQ (reference sequence). CDR3 in amino acids: CASSLGGSSSYEQYF. The CDR3 region has the DNA TGTGCCAGCAGCCTAGGTGGGAGCAGCTCCTACGAGCAGTACTTC.

The chain links TRBV9 to TRBJ2-5, with 11 bases that match TRBD2. Germline lookup yields CDR1 SGDLS and CDR2 YYNGEE. V trimming: 2 bases; J trimming: 2 bases; junction bases outside the gene matches: 2. CDR3 length equals 15 residues. CDR3 protein: CASSVGTSGQETQYF. The CDR3 nucleotides read TGTGCCAGCAGCGTCGGGACTAGCGGACAAGAGACCCAGTACTTC. The full variable domain, with the rest looked up from reference TRBV9 and TRBJ2-5, is DSGVTQTPKHLITATGQRVTLRCSPRSGDLSVYWYQQSLDQGLQFLIQYYNGEERAKGNILERFSAQQFPDLHSELNLSSLELGDSALYFCASSVGTSGQETQYFGPGTRLLVL.

This chain joins TRBV21-1 and TRBJ2-1; the listed D gene, TRBD2, was not tested against the DNA. TRBV21-1 is deemed a pseudogene. The CDR3 contains 16 residues. CDR3 amino acids: CASSNLTSRAFNEQFF. The CDR3 DNA is TGTGCCAGCAGCAACTTGACTAGCAGGGCCTTCAATGAGCAGTTCTTC.

The chain employs TRBV7-3 and TRBJ2-2; D not resolved. Trimming shortened V by 5 bases and J by 7 bases, and 8 bases separated the two germline ends. Germline V gives CDR1 SGHTA, CDR2 FQGTGA. The CDR3 is 12 residues long. The CDR3 bases are TGTGCCAGCAGCCCCTCTAACGGGGAGCTGTTTTTT. It codes for CASSPSNGELFF.

The chain uses TRBV2 and TRBJ1-1; 8 bases line up with TRBD1. V trimming: 4 bases; J trimming: 5 bases; junction bases outside the gene matches: 3. The germline V gene encodes CDR1 SNHLY and CDR2 FYNNEI. The CDR3 covers 13 residues. This chain's CDR3 is CASSVTGGTEAFF. In DNA form, the CDR3 reads TGTGCCAGCAGTGTTACAGGGGGTACTGAAGCTTTCTTT.

This chain connects TRBV21-1 to TRBJ1-2. TRBV21-1 is shown as a pseudogene. CDR3 length equals 14 residues. CDR3 protein: CASSKGPGEGGYTF. The CDR3 nucleotides are TGTGCCAGCAGCAAAGGTCCGGGAGAAGGGGGCTACACCTTC.

In regard to this clone: Other DNA sequences from this sample encode an identical CDR3 as well. The chain combines TRBV9 with TRBJ1-5; D is unclear. The V gene's germline CDR1 is SGDLS and CDR2 YYNGEE. The CDR3 length is 14 residues. With 2 bases removed from V and 3 bases from J, the gap between germline ends came to 9 bases. The CDR3 nucleotides read TGTGCCAGCAGCGTGGGAGGGTACAATCAGCCCCAGCATTTT. Translating it yields CASSVGGYNQPQHF.

The chain recombines TRBV2 with TRBJ1-3; TRBD1 might be the D (5 bases). V was shortened by 2 bases and J by 1 base, with 12 bases between the two germline ends. Germline V gene data show CDR1 as SNHLY and CDR2 as FYNNEI. The CDR3 sequence is 16 residues long. CDR3: CASSELRVMSGNTIYF. CDR3 sequence (DNA): TGTGCCAGCAGTGAACTCAGGGTTATGTCTGGAAACACCATATATTTT.